The source of this T cell receptor beta chain is a study of OX40 agonist ivuxolimab in advanced cancers. At the level of the study: Patients received ivuxolimab, an agonistic anti-OX40 (CD134) antibody. Study observations and caveats: Circulating CD4+ and CD8+ T cells showed clonal expansion by week 6 at 0.1 to 3.0 mg/kg. Average numbers of expanded clones were greater in CD8+ T cells than in CD4+.

As regards this clone: The target antigen is unknown.

Here immunoSEQ multiplex PCR was the method, and the copy in TCRdb shows in-frame clones only, minus some. Of about 89,000 clones in the sample, roughly 88% were seen once. Germline lookup yields CDR1 MNHEY and CDR2 SVGAGI. CDR3 length equals 15 residues. Trimming shortened V by 6 bases and J by 1 base, and 15 bases separated the two germline ends. The clonotype was recovered from an adult with an advanced solid tumor such as melanoma, head and neck, liver or kidney cancer. The chain couples TRBV6-5 to TRBJ1-2; possible D gene TRBD1, 6 bases. Specimen: CD4+ or CD8+ T cells sorted from blood, collected in a trial of the OX40 agonist ivuxolimab. DNA of the CDR3: TGTGCCAGCAGCCTGACAGGACTCGTTAACTATGGCTACACCTTC. Translation: CASSLTGLVNYGYTF.